One and the same sample provided the 22 T cell receptor beta chains below, sequenced in a study of blood T cell repertoires in COVID-19. Sequencing used immunoSEQ multiplex PCR; TCRdb keeps in-frame clones, though not all of them. The table shows tens of thousands of clones, with approximately 88% occurring only once. The sequenced material came from peripheral blood. The receptor set was obtained from a human donor in a cohort sampled during active COVID-19.

The rearrangement joins TRBV28 to TRBJ1-6; 9 positions match TRBD1. Germline assignment: CDR1 MDHEN and CDR2 SYDVKM. Trimming removed 6 bases from V and 8 bases from J; junction bases left unmatched: 8. The CDR3 runs 15 residues. CDR3 sequence: CASRPGQGIYSPLHF. The CDR3 region has the DNA TGTGCCAGCAGACCGGGACAGGGAATCTATTCACCCCTCCACTTT.

The chain couples TRBV18 to TRBJ2-1; TRBD2 matches at 10 bases. V dropped 6 bases and J dropped 9; count of bases not matched to a gene: 11. This CDR3 contains 15 residues. Germline V lookup: CDR1 KGHSH, CDR2 LQKENI. CDR3 protein: CASSPPSASGGEQFF. CDR3 sequence (DNA): TGTGCCAGCTCGCCCCCGTCGGCTAGCGGGGGTGAGCAGTTCTTC.

This clone came up once. The chain links TRBV28 to TRBJ2-2; D gene unclear. Trimming stripped 3 bases from V and 0 bases from J, with 8 bases between. Germline values: CDR1 MDHEN, CDR2 SYDVKM. The CDR3 totals 15 residues. The CDR3 loop is CASSFLRANTGELFF. The DNA for the CDR3 is TGTGCCAGCAGTTTTCTTCGGGCGAACACCGGGGAGCTGTTTTTT.

The chain links TRBV6-5 to TRBJ1-6; D not resolved. Germline V CDR1 and CDR2: MNHEY, SVGAGI. The CDR3 has 14 residues. The V gene lost 6 bases and the J gene lost 5 bases, with 11 bases spanning the gap. CDR3 sequence reads: CASRRELNNSPLHF. The CDR3, as DNA: TGTGCCAGCAGGAGAGAACTAAATAATTCACCCCTCCACTTT.

The rearrangement uses TRBV6-1 and TRBJ1-5; a weak D match, TRBD1 (6 bases). Deletions cut 2 bases from V and 6 bases from J, with 20 bases between. CDR1 is MNHNS, CDR2 SASEGT, per germline. The CDR3 totals 17 residues. CDR3 in DNA: TGTGCCAGCAGTGAAACGAGAGGGCAGGGGCTAAGTCAGCCCCAGCATTTT. Protein sequence: CASSETRGQGLSQPQHF.

The chain's CDR3 is CASSVRDKETQYF. CDR3 DNA: TGTGCCAGCAGCGTCCGGGACAAAGAGACCCAGTACTTC. The chain links TRBV5-8 to TRBJ2-5; perhaps TRBD1 as D (6 bases). V lost 4 bases and J 3 bases, leaving 10 bases between the germline ends. CDR1 is SGHTS, CDR2 YDEGEE, per germline. CDR3 size: 13 residues.

V and J are TRBV5-4 and TRBJ2-7; possibly TRBD1 for D (5 bases). V was cut by 0 bases and J by 4 bases, with 5 bases left in between. The CDR3 length is 12 residues. The germline CDR1 and CDR2 sequences are SGHNT and YYREEE (reference sequence). Here the CDR3 DNA reads TGTGCCAGCAGCTTGGGACAGTACGAGCAGTACTTC. Its protein is CASSLGQYEQYF.

This clone was recorded only once. The CDR3 reads CASSPTGTNEKLFF. The CDR3 coding sequence is TGTGCCAGCAGCCCGACAGGGACTAATGAAAAACTGTTTTTT. V and J are TRBV3-1 (or the pseudogene TRBV3-2) and TRBJ1-4, with 7 bases matching TRBD1. The CDR3 extends over 14 amino acids. The V gene's germline CDR1 is LGHDT and CDR2 YNNKEL (reference sequence). V dropped 4 bases and J dropped 2; count of bases not matched to a gene: 1.

The chain has TRBV12-3 or TRBV12-4 and TRBJ1-4; D remains unclear. The CDR3 sequence is 13 residues long. V lost 3 bases to trimming and J lost 8 bases, with 10 bases between them. DNA for the CDR3: TGTGCCAGCAGTTTCCGGAGAGCGGAAAAACTGTTTTTT. Protein: CASSFRRAEKLFF.

The V and J genes are TRBV3-1 (or the pseudogene TRBV3-2) and TRBJ1-4; D call uncertain. The V end was cut by 1 base, the J end by 8 bases, with 14 bases between. The CDR3 consists of 15 residues. Germline CDR1 and CDR2: LGHDT and YNNKEL (reference sequence). The CDR3 loop is CASSQGGTGIEKLFF. The CDR3 nucleotides read TGTGCCAGCAGCCAAGGAGGAACGGGGATCGAAAAACTGTTTTTT.

The CDR3 protein is CAATDMNTEAFF. DNA for the CDR3: TGTGCCGCTACAGACATGAACACTGAAGCTTTCTTT. The chain combines TRBV6-5 with TRBJ1-1; D unclear. This CDR3 spans 12 amino acids. V was clipped by 11 bases and J by 0 bases, with 10 bases between them. Germline V gene data show CDR1 as MNHEY and CDR2 as SVGAGI.

This clone was counted between two and nine times. The chain links TRBV3-1 (or the pseudogene TRBV3-2) to TRBJ2-1, with 9 bases aligning to TRBD2. V lost 5 bases to trimming and J lost 1 base; unmatched junction nucleotides: 9. The CDR3 extends over 17 amino acids. Germline CDR1 and CDR2: LGHDT and YNNKEL (reference sequence). CDR3 protein: CASSAYGLAKSYNEQFF. The CDR3 DNA follows: TGTGCCAGCAGCGCATATGGACTAGCGAAATCCTACAATGAGCAGTTCTTC.

This CDR3 is CASSLETGGYTEAFF. The CDR3 DNA follows: TGTGCCAGCAGCTTAGAGACAGGGGGCTACACTGAAGCTTTCTTT. The V and J genes are TRBV7-8 and TRBJ1-1; 10 nucleotides line up with TRBD1. J was trimmed by 3 bases and V by 1 base; bases with no gene match: 2. Germline V lookup: CDR1 SGHVS, CDR2 FQNEAQ. This CDR3 region has 15 residues.

This clone has a single count. V gene TRBV29-1 combines with J gene TRBJ2-1; 13 bases fit TRBD2. The CDR3 runs 16 residues. Germline values: CDR1 SQVTM, CDR2 ANQGSEA. Unmatched junction bases numbered 7, after V lost 5 bases and J lost 3 bases. The CDR3 DNA reads as TGCAGCGTTCGGACTAGCGGGAGAGAGTACTACAATGAGCAGTTCTTC. This gives the protein CSVRTSGREYYNEQFF.

This sequence joins TRBV7-8 and TRBJ2-1; 8 bases are shared with TRBD2. The J segment lost 7 bases and the V segment lost 6 bases, leaving 8 bases of the junction unmatched. CDR1 is SGHVS and CDR2 is FQNEAQ in the germline V gene. There are 14 residues in the CDR3. CDR3 DNA sequence: TGTGCCAGCAGGCCAGCGGGAGTGGGAAATGAGCAGTTCTTC. The encoded protein is CASRPAGVGNEQFF.

The J gene is TRBJ1-2, the V gene TRBV7-2; perhaps TRBD1 as D (6 bases). Trimming left V 1 base short and J 3 bases short, with 12 bases between. This CDR3 region has 15 residues. The V gene's germline CDR1 is SGHTA and CDR2 FQGNSA. The chain's CDR3 is CASSLDMGAYYGYTF. DNA for the CDR3: TGTGCCAGCAGCTTAGATATGGGGGCCTACTATGGCTACACCTTC.

The chain couples TRBV5-6 to TRBJ2-1; tentative D call: TRBD2 (6 bases). Between the trimmed V and J ends, which lost 6 bases and 2 bases, there was a span of 9 bases. This CDR3 comprises 13 residues. Per germline, CDR1 SGHDT and CDR2 YYEEEE. The CDR3 reads CASKGEAYNEQFF. DNA of the CDR3: TGTGCCAGCAAAGGGGAGGCCTACAATGAGCAGTTCTTC.

The chain employs TRBV24-1 and TRBJ2-3; perhaps TRBD1 as D (5 bases). V lost 9 bases to trimming and J lost 0 bases, with 15 bases between them. Germline values: CDR1 KGHDR, CDR2 SFDVKD. The CDR3 consists of 15 residues. The chain's CDR3 is CATSQFRDSTDTQYF. CDR3 nucleotide sequence: TGTGCCACCTCTCAATTCAGGGATAGCACAGATACGCAGTATTTT.

The chain combines TRBV5-5 with TRBJ1-1; maybe TRBD1 (6 bases). Germline CDR1 SGHKS, CDR2 YYEKEE (reference sequence). V was shortened by 0 bases and J by 0 bases, with 6 bases between the two germline ends. The CDR3 sequence is 14 residues long. The CDR3 bases are TGTGCCAGCAGCTTGGGACAGGTGAACACTGAAGCTTTCTTT. It is translated as CASSLGQVNTEAFF. The whole variable domain, remainder taken from reference TRBV5-5 and TRBJ1-1, is DAGVTQSPTHLIKTRGQQVTLRCSPISGHKSVSWYQQVLGQGPQFIFQYYEKEERGRGNFPDRFSARQFPNYSSELNVNALLLGDSALYLCASSLGQVNTEAFFGQGTRLTVV.

The chain uses TRBV5-1 and TRBJ2-1; the match to TRBD1 covers 12 bases. Germline V gives CDR1 SGHRS, CDR2 YFSETQ. Unmatched junction bases numbered 11, after V lost 3 bases and J lost 7 bases. This CDR3 has 17 amino acids. Here the CDR3 DNA reads TGCGCCAGCAGCTCAACTAGGGACAGGGGGCTAATGAATGAGCAGTTCTTC. Its translation is CASSSTRDRGLMNEQFF.

The chain couples TRBV30 to TRBJ2-1; TRBD2 matches at 11 bases. Germline V gives CDR1 GTSNPN, CDR2 SVGIG (reference sequence). This CDR3 comprises 18 residues. Losses at the gene ends were 4 bases for V and 3 bases for J; bases not matched to a gene: 14. CDR3 bases: TGTGCCTGGACTGTAGGGACTAGCGGTCGTATCGACTACAATGAGCAGTTCTTC. Its protein is CAWTVGTSGRIDYNEQFF.

The genes are TRBV5-6 and TRBJ2-3, with TRBD2 as a possible D gene (6 bases). This CDR3 is built from 15 residues. The germline V and J ends were trimmed by 1 base and 1 base, with 10 bases remaining between them. Germline-derived CDR1 and CDR2 are SGHDT and YYEEEE. CDR3 protein: CASSLKGEGTDTQYF. The CDR3 DNA follows: TGTGCCAGCAGCTTGAAAGGGGAGGGCACAGATACGCAGTATTTT.